The clone carrying this T cell receptor beta chain has at least ten counts. The antigen remains undetermined. V was trimmed by 5 bases and J by 6 bases, leaving 11 bases between them. CDR3 length equals 12 residues. Germline CDR1 MDHEN, CDR2 SYDVKM. The sample is drawn from a study of regulatory T cells in long-lasting Graves disease. Study-level results: Patients with persistent disease shared roughly 3,000 public clonotypes, outpacing the roughly 970 shared by new patients. Possibly, too few samples lowered accuracy. Favored usage of TRBV28, TRBJ1-2 and TRBJ2-5 was recorded in persistent disease. Less diverse TCR repertoires were seen in persistent Graves' patients than in newly diagnosed ones.

CDR3-region Arm-PCR and iRepertoire HTBI primers produced the TCR beta libraries. TCRdb re-derived calls from the multiplex PCR reads in MiXCR, one entry per CDR3 protein. The sample yields roughly 470,000 distinct CDR3 sequences, less than 25% seen once. The time point: persistent/refractory GD, antithyroid drugs over 5 years with positive TRAb. The authors made the TCR library using RNA they extracted from PBMCs. This clonotype was sampled from a female donor with Graves disease. The chain employs TRBV28 and TRBJ2-7, with D possibly being TRBD1 (5 bases). The sequencing used peripheral blood mononuclear cells (PBMCs), collected when the disease was refractory, from a patient treated with antithyroid drugs. This chain's CDR3 is CASSPQRGEQYF. The CDR3 DNA follows: TGTGCCAGCAGTCCCCAAAGGGGCGAGCAGTACTTC.